This TCR beta chain was documented in a study of regulatory T cells in long-lasting Graves disease. Findings and caveats of the study: Patients with persistent disease shared 2,700 or so public clonotypes, outpacing the approximately 920 shared by new patients. Persistent disease showed a preference for TRBV28, TRBJ1-2 and TRBJ2-5.

To note about this clonotype: Antigen specificity is unknown. Germline and junction disagree at one end, which may indicate a read error.

The CDR3 runs to 14 residues. Germline V gene sequence: CDR1 MDHEN, CDR2 SYDVKM. Combining iRepertoire HTBI primers with Arm-PCR of CDR3 regions, the authors built TCR beta libraries. Each CDR3 protein is one row after TCRdb ran MiXCR on the multiplex PCR reads. Of a few hundred thousand distinct CDR3 sequences listed, 21% are singletons. Time point defined: persistent/refractory GD, antithyroid drugs over 5 years with positive TRAb. From PBMCs, RNA was extracted and then used to make the TCR library. The patients were drawn from one endocrinology department in Xi'an, China. The gene calls are TRBV28 and TRBJ2-4, with D maybe TRBD2 (6 bases). This TCR was sampled from a female donor with Graves disease. Material: peripheral blood mononuclear cells (PBMCs), obtained when the disease was refractory, from a patient treated with antithyroid drugs. CDR3 protein: CAGSFTGGKNIQYF. CDR3 sequence (DNA): TGTGCCGGCAGTTTTACCGGGGGCAAAAACATTCAGTACTTC.